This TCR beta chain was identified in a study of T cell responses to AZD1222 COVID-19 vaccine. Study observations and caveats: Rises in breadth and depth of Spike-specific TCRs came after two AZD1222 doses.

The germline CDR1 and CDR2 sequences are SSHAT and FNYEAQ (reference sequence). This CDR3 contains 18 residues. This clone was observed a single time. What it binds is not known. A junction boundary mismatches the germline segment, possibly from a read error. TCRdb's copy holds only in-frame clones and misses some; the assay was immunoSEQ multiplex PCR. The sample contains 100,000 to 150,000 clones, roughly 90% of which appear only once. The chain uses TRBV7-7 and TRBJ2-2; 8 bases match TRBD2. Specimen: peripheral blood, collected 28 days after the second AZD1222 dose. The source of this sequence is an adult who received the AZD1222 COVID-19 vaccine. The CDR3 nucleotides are TGTGCTAGCAGCTTAGAAGGGACTAGGGAGGAGGACACCGGGGAGCTGTTTTTT. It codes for CASSLEGTREEDTGELFF.